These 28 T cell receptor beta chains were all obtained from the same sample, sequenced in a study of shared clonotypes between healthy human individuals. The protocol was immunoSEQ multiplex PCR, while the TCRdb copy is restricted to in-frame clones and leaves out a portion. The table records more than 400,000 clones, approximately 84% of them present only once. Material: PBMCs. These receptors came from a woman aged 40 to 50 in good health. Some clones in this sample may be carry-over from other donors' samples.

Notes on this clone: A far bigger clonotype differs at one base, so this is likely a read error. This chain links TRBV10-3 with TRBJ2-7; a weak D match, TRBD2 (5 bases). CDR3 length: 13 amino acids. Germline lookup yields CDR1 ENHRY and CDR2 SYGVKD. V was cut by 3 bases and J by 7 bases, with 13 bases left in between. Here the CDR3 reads CAISDLACHEQYF. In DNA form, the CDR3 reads TGTGCCATCAGTGATTTAGCGTGTCATGAGCAGTACTTC.

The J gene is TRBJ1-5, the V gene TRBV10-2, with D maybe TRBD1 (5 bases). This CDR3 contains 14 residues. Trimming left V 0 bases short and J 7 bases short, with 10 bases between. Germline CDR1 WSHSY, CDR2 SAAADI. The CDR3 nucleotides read TGCGCCAGCAGTGAGTCGCGGGGACGACAGCCCCAGCATTTT. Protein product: CASSESRGRQPQHF.

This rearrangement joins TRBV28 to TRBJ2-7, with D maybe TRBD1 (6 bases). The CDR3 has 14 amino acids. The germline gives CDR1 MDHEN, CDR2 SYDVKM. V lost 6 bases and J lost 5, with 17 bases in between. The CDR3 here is CASRNVGTFHEQYF. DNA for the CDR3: TGTGCCAGCAGAAACGTAGGGACATTCCACGAGCAGTACTTC.

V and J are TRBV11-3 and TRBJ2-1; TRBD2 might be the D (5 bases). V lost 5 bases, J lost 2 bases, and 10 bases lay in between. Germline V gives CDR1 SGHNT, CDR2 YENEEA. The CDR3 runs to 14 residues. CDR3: CASSMDSAYNEQFF. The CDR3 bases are TGTGCCAGCAGCATGGACTCCGCCTACAATGAGCAGTTCTTC.

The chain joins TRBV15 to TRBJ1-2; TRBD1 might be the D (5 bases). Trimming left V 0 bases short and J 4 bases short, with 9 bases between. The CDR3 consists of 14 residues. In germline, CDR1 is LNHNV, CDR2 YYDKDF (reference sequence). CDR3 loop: CATSRDHGGYGYTF. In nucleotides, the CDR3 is TGTGCCACCAGCAGAGATCATGGGGGCTATGGCTACACCTTC.

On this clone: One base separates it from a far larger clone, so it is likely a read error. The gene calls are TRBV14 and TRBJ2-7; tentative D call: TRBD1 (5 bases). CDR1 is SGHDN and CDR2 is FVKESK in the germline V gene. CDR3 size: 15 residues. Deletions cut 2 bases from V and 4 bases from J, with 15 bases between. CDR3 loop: CASSQLTVALYEQYF. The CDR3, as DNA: TGTGCCAGCAGCCAATTGACAGTGGCCTTGTACGAGCAGTACTTC.

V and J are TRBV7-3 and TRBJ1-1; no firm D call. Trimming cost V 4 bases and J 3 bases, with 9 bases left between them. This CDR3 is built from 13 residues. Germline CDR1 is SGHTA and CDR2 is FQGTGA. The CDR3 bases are TGTGCCAGCAGCTGGAAGCCCGACACTGAAGCTTTCTTT. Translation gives CASSWKPDTEAFF.

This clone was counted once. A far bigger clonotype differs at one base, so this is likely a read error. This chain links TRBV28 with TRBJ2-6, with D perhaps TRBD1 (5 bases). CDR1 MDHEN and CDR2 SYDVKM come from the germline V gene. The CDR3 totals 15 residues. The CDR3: CASSPALSGANALTF. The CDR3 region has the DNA TGTGCCAGCAGTCCGGCCCTGTCTGGGGCCAACGCCCTGACTTTC.

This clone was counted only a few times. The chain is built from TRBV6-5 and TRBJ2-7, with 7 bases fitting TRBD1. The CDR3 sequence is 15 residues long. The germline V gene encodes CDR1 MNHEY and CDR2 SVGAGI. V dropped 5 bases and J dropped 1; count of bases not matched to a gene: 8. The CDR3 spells CASSPTKGQSYEQYF. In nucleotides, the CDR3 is TGTGCCAGCAGTCCGACCAAGGGACAGTCCTACGAGCAGTACTTC.

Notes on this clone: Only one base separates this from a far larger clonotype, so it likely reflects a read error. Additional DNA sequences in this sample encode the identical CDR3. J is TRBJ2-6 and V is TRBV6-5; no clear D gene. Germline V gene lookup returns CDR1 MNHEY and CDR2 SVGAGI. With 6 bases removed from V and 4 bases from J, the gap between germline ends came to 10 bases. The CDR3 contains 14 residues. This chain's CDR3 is CASSSFIGANVLTF. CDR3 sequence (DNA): TGTGCCAGCAGCTCGTTTATCGGGGCCAACGTCCTGACTTTC.

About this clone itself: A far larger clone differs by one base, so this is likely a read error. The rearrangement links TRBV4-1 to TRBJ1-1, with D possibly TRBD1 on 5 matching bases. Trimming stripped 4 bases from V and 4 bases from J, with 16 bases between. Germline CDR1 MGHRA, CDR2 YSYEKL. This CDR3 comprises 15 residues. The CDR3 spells CASSPFGGDGTEAFF. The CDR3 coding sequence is TGCGCCAGCAGCCCGTTCGGCGGGGACGGCACTGAAGCTTTCTTT.

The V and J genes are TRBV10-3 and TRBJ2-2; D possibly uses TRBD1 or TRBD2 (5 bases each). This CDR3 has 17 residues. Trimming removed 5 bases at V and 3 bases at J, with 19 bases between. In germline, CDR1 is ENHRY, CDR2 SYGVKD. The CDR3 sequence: CAISKSPGPIYTGELFF. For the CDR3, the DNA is TGTGCCATCAGTAAAAGCCCGGGACCAATATACACCGGGGAGCTGTTTTTT.

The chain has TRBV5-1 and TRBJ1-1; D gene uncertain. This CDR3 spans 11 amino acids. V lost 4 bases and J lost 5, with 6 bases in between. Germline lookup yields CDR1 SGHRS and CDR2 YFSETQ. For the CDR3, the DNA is TGCGCCAGCAGCCTTAAGACTGAAGCTTTCTTT. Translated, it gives CASSLKTEAFF.

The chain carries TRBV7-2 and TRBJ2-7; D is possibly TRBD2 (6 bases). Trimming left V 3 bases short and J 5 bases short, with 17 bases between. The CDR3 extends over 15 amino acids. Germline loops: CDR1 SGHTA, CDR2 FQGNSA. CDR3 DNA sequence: TGTGCCAGCAGCTTTAACGGGGGTGAGGGCGACGAGCAGTACTTC. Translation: CASSFNGGEGDEQYF. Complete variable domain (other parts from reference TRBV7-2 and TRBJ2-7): GAGVSQSPSNKVTEKGKDVELRCDPISGHTALYWYRQSLGQGLEFLIYFQGNSAPDKSGLPSDRFSAERTGGSVSTLTIQRTQQEDSAVYLCASSFNGGEGDEQYFGPGTRLTVT.

The CDR3 nucleotides read TGCGCCAGCAGCTTGGGCGGGACTAGCGGGAGTACATACAATGAGCAGTTCTTC. Translated, it gives CASSLGGTSGSTYNEQFF. The chain is built from TRBV5-1 and TRBJ2-1; 14 bases match TRBD2. The CDR3 spans 18 residues. Germline assignment: CDR1 SGHRS and CDR2 YFSETQ. V lost 0 bases, J lost 4 bases, and 6 bases stayed unmatched. The whole variable domain, remainder taken from reference TRBV5-1 and TRBJ2-1, is KAGVTQTPRYLIKTRGQQVTLSCSPISGHRSVSWYQQTPGQGLQFLFEYFSETQRNKGNFPGRFSGRQFSNSRSEMNVSTLELGDSALYLCASSLGGTSGSTYNEQFFGPGTRLTVL.

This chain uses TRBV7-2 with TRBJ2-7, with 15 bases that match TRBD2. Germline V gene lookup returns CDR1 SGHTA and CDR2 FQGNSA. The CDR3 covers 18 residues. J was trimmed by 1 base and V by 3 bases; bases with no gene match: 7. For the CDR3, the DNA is TGTGCCAGCAGCTTCCGGACTAGCGGGAGGGGTGGATCCTACGAGCAGTACTTC. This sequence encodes CASSFRTSGRGGSYEQYF. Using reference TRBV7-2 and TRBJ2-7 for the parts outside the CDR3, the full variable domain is GAGVSQSPSNKVTEKGKDVELRCDPISGHTALYWYRQSLGQGLEFLIYFQGNSAPDKSGLPSDRFSAERTGGSVSTLTIQRTQQEDSAVYLCASSFRTSGRGGSYEQYFGPGTRLTVT.

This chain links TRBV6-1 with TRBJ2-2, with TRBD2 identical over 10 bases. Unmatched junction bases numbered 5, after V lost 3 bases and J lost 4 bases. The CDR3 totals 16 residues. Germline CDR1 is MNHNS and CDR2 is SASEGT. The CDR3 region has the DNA TGTGCCAGCAGTGATCCGAGCGGGAGGGGCACCGGGGAGCTGTTTTTT. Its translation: CASSDPSGRGTGELFF.

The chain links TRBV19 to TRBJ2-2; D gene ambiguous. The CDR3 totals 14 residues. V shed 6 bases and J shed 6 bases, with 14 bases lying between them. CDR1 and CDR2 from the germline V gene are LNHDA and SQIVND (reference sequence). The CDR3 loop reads CASRNRGKAGELFF. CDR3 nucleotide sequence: TGTGCCAGTAGAAACCGAGGCAAAGCCGGGGAGCTGTTTTTT.

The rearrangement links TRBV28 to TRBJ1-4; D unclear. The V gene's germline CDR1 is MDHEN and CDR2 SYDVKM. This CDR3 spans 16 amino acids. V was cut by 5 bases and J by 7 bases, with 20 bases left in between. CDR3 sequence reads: CASSHERNLSFEKLFF. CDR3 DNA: TGTGCCAGCAGTCACGAACGGAATCTGAGTTTTGAAAAACTGTTTTTT.

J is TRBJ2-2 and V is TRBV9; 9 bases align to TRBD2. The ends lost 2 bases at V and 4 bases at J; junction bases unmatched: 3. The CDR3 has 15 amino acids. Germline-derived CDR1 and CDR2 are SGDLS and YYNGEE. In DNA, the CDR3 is TGTGCCAGCAGCGTCGGGACTAGCAGCACCGGGGAGCTGTTTTTT. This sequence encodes CASSVGTSSTGELFF.

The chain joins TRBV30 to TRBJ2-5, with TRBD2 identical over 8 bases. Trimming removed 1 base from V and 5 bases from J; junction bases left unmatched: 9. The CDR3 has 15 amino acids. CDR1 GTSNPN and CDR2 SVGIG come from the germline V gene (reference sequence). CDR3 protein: CAWSGRGGMRETQYF. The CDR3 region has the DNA TGTGCCTGGAGTGGCCGGGGGGGGATGAGGGAGACCCAGTACTTC.

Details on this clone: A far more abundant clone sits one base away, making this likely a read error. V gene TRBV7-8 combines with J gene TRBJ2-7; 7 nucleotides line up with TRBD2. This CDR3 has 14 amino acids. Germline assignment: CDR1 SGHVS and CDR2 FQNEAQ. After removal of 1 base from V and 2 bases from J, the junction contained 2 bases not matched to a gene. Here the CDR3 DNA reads TGTGCCAGCAGCTTAGGCGGGAGTCCCTACGAGCAGTACTTC. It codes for CASSLGGSPYEQYF.

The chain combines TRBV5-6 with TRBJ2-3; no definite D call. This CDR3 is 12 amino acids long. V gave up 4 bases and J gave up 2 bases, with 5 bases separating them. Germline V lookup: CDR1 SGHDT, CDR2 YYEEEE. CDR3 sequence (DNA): TGTGCCAGCAGCCGGACCACAGATACGCAGTATTTT. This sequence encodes CASSRTTDTQYF.

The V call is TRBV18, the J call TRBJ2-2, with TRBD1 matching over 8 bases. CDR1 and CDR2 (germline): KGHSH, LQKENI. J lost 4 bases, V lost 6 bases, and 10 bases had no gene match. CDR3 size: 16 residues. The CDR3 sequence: CASSQDRARSTGELFF. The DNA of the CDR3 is TGTGCCAGCTCCCAGGACAGGGCCAGGTCCACCGGGGAGCTGTTTTTT.

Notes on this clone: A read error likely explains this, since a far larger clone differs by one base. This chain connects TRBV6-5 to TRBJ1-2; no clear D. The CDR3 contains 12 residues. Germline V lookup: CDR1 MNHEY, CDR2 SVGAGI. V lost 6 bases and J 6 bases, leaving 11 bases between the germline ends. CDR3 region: CASSSVGDGYTF. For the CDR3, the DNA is TGTGCCAGCAGCAGTGTTGGGGATGGCTACACCTTC.

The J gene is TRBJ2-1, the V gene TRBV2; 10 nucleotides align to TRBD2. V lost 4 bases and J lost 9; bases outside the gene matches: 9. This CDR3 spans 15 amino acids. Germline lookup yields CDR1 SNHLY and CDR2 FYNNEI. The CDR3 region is CASSVGLAGVSEQFF. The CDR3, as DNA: TGTGCCAGCAGTGTTGGTCTAGCGGGAGTCAGTGAGCAGTTCTTC. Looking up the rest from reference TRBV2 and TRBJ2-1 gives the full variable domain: EPEVTQTPSHQVTQMGQEVILRCVPISNHLYFYWYRQILGQKVEFLVSFYNNEISEKSEIFDDQFSVERPDGSNFTLKIRSTKLEDSAMYFCASSVGLAGVSEQFFGPGTRLTVL.

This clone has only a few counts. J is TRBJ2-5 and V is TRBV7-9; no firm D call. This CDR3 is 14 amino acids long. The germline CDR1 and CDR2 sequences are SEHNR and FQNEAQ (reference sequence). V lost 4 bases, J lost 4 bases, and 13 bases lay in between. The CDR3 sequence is CASSSPLAVETQYF. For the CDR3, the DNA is TGTGCCAGCAGCTCCCCCCTCGCGGTAGAGACCCAGTACTTC.

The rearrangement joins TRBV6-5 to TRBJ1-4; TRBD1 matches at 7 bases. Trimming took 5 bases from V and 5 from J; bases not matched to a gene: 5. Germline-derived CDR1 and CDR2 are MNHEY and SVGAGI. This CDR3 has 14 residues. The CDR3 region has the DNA TGTGCCAGCAGTCAAACAGGGGTCAATGAAAAACTGTTTTTT. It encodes CASSQTGVNEKLFF.